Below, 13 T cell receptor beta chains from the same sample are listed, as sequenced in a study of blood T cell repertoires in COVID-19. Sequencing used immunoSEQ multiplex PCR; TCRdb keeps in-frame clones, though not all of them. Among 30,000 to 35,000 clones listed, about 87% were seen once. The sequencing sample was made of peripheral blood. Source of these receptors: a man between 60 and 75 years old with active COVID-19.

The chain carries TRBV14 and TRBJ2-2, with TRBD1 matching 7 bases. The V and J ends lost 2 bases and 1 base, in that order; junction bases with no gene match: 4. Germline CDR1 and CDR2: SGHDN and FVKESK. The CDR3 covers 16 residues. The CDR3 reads CASSQLDRVNTGELFF. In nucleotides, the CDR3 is TGTGCCAGCAGCCAACTCGACAGGGTGAACACCGGGGAGCTGTTTTTT.

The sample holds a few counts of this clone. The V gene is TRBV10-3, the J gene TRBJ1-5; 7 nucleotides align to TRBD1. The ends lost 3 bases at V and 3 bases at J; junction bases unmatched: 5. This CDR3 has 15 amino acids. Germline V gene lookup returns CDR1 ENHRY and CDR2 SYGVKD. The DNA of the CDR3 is TGTGCCATCAGTGACCCGACAGGGTTCAATCAGCCCCAGCATTTT. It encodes CAISDPTGFNQPQHF.

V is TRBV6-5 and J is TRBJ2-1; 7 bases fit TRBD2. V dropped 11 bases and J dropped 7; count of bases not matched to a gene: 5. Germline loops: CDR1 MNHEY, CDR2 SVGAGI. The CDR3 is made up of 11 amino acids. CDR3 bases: TGTGCCTCCCTGCGGGGGAATGAGCAGTTCTTC. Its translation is CASLRGNEQFF.

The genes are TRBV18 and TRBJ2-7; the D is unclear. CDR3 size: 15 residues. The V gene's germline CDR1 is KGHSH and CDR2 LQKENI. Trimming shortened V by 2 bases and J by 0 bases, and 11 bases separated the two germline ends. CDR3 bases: TGTGCCAGCTCACCATTAAGGAGCCCCTCCTACGAGCAGTACTTC. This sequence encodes CASSPLRSPSYEQYF.

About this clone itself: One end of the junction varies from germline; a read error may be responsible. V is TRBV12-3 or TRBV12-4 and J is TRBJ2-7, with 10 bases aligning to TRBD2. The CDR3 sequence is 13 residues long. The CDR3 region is CASRLAGGYEQYF. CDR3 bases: TGTGCCAGCAGGTTAGCGGGAGGTTACGAGCAGTACTTC.

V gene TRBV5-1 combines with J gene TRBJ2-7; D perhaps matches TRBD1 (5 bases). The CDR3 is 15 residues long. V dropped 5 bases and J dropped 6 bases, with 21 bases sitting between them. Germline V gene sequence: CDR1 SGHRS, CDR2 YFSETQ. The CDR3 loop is CASSPQESIRSEQYF. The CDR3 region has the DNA TGCGCCAGCAGTCCACAGGAGTCCATCCGGTCCGAGCAGTACTTC. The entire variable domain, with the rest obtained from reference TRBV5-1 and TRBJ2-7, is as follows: KAGVTQTPRYLIKTRGQQVTLSCSPISGHRSVSWYQQTPGQGLQFLFEYFSETQRNKGNFPGRFSGRQFSNSRSEMNVSTLELGDSALYLCASSPQESIRSEQYFGPGTRLTVT.

Here the CDR3 DNA reads TGTGCCAGCTCACCAGGACAGGGGAACTATGGCTACACCTTC. This gives the protein CASSPGQGNYGYTF. The J gene is TRBJ1-2, the V gene TRBV18; TRBD1 agrees at 9 bases. The germline gives CDR1 KGHSH, CDR2 LQKENI. J was trimmed by 2 bases and V by 2 bases; bases with no gene match: 0. The CDR3 totals 14 residues.

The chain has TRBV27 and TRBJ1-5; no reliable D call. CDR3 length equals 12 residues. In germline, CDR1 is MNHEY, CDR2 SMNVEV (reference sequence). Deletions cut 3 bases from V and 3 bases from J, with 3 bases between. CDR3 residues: CASSFLNQPQHF. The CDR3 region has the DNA TGTGCCAGCAGTTTTCTCAATCAGCCCCAGCATTTT.

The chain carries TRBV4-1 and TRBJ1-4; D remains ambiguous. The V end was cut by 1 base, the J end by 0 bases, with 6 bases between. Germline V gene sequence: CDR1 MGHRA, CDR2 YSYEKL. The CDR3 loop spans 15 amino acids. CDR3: CASSQGGTTNEKLFF. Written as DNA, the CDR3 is TGCGCCAGCAGCCAAGGAGGCACAACTAATGAAAAACTGTTTTTT.

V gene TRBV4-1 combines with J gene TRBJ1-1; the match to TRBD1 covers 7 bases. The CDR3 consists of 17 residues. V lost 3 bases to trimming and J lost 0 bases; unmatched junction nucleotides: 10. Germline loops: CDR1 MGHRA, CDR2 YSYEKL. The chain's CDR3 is CASSQEYRGTMNTEAFF. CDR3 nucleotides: TGCGCCAGCAGCCAGGAGTACAGGGGAACTATGAACACTGAAGCTTTCTTT.

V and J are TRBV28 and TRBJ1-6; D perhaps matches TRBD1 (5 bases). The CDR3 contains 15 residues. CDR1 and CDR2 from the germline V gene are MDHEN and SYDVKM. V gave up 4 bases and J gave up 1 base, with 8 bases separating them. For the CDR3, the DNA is TGTGCCAGCAGTTCGGGGGTGTCCTATAATTCACCCCTCCACTTT. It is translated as CASSSGVSYNSPLHF.

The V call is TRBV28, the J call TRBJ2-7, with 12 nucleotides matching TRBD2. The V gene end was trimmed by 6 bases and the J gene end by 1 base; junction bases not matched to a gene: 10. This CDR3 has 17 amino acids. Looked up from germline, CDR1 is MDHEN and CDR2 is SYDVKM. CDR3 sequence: CASRGTSGFSPSYEQYF. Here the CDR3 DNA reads TGTGCCAGCAGAGGGACTAGCGGGTTTTCCCCATCCTACGAGCAGTACTTC.

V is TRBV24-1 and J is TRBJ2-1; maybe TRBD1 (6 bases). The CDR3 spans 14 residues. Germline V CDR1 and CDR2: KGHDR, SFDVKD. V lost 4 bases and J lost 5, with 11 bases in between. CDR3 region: CATSDPTGDNEQFF. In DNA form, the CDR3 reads TGTGCCACCAGTGACCCGACAGGAGACAATGAGCAGTTCTTC.